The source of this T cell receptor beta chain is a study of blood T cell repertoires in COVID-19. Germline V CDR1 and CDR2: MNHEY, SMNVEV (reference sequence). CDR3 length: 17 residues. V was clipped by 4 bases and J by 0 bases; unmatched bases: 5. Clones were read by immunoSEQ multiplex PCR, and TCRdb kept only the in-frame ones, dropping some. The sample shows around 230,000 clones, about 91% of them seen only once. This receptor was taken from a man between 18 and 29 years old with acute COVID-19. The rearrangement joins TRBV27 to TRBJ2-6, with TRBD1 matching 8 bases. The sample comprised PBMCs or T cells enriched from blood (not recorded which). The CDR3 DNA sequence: TGTGCCAGCAGTTCGCAGGGGGCGGTCTCTGGGGCCAACGTCCTGACTTTC. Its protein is CASSSQGAVSGANVLTF.